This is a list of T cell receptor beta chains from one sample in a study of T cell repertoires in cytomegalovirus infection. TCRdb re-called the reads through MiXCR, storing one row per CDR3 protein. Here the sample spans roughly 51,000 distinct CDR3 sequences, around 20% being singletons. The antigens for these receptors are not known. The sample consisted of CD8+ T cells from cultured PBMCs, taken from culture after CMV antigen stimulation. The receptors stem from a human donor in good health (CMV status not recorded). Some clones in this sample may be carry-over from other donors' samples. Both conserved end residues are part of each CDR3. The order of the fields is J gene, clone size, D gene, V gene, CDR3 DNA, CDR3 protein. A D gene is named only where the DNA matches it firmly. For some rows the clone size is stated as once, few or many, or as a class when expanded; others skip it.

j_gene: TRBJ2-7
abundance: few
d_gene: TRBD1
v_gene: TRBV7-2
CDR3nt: TGTGCCAGCAGCTCCGGACAGGGTGACGAGCAGTACTTC
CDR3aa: CASSSGQGDEQYF

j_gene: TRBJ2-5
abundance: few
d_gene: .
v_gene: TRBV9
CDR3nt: TGTGCCAGCAGCGTAGGACAGAAAGAGACCCAGTACTTC
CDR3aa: CASSVGQKETQYF

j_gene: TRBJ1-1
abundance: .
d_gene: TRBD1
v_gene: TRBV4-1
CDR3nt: TGCGCCAGCAGCCAGAAACGACAGGGTATAAACCTGAACACTGAAGCTTTCTTT
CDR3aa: CASSQKRQGINLNTEAFF

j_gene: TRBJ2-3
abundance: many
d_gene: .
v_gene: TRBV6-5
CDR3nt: TGTGCCAGCAGTTACGCCCGGGGAGATACGCAGTATTTT
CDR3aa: CASSYARGDTQYF

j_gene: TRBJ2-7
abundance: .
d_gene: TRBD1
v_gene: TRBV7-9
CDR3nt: TGTGCCAGCAGCCTCGGACAGGGGGGCGGCGAGCAGTACTTC
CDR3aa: CASSLGQGGGEQYF

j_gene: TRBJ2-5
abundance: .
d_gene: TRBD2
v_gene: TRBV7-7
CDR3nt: TGTGCCAGCAGCTTAGGGGGTGCCGGGAGGGACCAAGAGACCCAGTACTTC
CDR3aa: CASSLGGAGRDQETQYF

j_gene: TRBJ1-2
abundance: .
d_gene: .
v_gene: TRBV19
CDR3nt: TGTGCCAGTAGTATCCTAGACAGATACGGCTACACCTTC
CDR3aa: CASSILDRYGYTF

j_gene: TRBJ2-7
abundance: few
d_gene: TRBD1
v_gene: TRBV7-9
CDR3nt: TGTGCCAGCAGCGCCCAGGGACAGGGGGCCCACGAGCAGTACTTC
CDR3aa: CASSAQGQGAHEQYF

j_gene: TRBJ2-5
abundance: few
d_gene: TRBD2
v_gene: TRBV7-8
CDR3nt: TGTGCCAGCAGCTTAGGCCTAGCGGTTAAAGAGACCCAGTACTTC
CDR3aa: CASSLGLAVKETQYF

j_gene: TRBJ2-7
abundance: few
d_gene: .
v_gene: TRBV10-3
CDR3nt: TGTGCCATCAGTGAAGGGGGGACAATCTACGAGCAGTACTTC
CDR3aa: CAISEGGTIYEQYF

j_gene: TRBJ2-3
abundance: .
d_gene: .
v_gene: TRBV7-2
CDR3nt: TGTGCCAGCAGGGACGAGACAGATACGCAGTATTTT
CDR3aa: CASRDETDTQYF

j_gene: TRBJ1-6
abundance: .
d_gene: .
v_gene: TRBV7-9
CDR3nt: TGTGCCAGCAGCTTAGCCCCTACACGGTCAAATTCACCCCTCCACTTT
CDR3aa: CASSLAPTRSNSPLHF

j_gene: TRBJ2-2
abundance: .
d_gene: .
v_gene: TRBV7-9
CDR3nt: TGTGCCAGCGTATCGCAGGGGCGAACACTGAACACCGGGGAGCTGTTTTTT
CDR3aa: CASVSQGRTLNTGELFF

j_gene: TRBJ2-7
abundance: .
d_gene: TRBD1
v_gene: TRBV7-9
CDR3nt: TGTGCCAGCAGCCAGGGTCTGGAGGACAGGGACCCCTACGAGCAGTACTTC
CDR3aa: CASSQGLEDRDPYEQYF

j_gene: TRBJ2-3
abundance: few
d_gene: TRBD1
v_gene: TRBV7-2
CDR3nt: TGTGCCAGCAGCTCCATACAGGGGGATACGCAGTATTTT
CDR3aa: CASSSIQGDTQYF

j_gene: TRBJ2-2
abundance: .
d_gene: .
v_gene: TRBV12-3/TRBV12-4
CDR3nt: TGTGCCCTGAGAGTTCAGGTTAACACCGGGGAGCTGTTTTTT
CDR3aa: CALRVQVNTGELFF

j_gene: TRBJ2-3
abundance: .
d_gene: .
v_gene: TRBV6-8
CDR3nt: TGTGCCAGCAGTTACGGGACGAAGGGGCAATATACGCAGTATTTT
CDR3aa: CASSYGTKGQYTQYF

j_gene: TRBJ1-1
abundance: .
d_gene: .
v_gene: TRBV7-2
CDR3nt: TGTGCCAGCACCTTCGGAGGTGGGCCGGACGCTTTCTTT
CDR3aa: CASTFGGGPDAFF

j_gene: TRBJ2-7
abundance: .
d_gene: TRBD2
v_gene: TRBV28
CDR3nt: TGTGCCAGCACCCGGGGGGGATCCTACTACGAGCAGTACTTC
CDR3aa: CASTRGGSYYEQYF

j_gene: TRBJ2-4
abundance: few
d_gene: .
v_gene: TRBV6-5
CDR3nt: TGTGCCAGCAGTCTGGGGTTAAGGGACATTCAGTACTTC
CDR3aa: CASSLGLRDIQYF

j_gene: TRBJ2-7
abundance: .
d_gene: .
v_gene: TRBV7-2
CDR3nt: TGTGCCAGCAGCTTAGATCCGGGAGTTTCCTACGAGCAGTACTTC
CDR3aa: CASSLDPGVSYEQYF

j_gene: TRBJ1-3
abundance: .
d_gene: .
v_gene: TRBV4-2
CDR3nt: TGTGCCAGCAGCCCGCATGGCGGACGGACCTCTGGAAACACCATATATTTT
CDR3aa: CASSPHGGRTSGNTIYF

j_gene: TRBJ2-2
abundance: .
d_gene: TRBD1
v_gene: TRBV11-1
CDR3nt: TGTGCCAGCAGCGGACAGGGCACGAACACCGGGGAGCTGTTTTTT
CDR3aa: CASSGQGTNTGELFF

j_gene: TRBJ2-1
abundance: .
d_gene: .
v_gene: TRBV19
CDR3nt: TGTGCCAGTAGTACTTCGGACTACTTAGAGCAGTTCTTC
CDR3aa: CASSTSDYLEQFF

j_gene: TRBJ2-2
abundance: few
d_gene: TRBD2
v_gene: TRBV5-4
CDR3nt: TGTGCCAGCAGCTTGGGACTAGCGGGGGGGGAGCTGTTTTTT
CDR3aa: CASSLGLAGGELFF

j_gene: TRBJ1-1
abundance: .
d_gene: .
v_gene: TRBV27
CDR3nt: TGTGCCAGCATGGAGAGGGGCACCGAAGCTTTCTTT
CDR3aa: CASMERGTEAFF

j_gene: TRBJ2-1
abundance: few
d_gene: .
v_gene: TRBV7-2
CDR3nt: TGTGCCAGCAGGTCAGGGGGGACCGGGCTTGGAGCTGAGCAGTTCTTC
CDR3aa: CASRSGGTGLGAEQFF

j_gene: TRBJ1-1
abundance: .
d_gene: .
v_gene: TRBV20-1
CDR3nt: TGCAGTGCAACCGTAAATGACCGTGAAGCTTTCTTT
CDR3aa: CSATVNDREAFF

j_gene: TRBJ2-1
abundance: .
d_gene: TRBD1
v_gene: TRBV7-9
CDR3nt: TGTGCCAGCAGCTTGGCCACCCCGACAGGGTCTCAGGATGAGCAGTTCTTC
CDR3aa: CASSLATPTGSQDEQFF

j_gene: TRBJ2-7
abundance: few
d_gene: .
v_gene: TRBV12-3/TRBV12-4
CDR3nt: TGTGCCAGCAGCCAAGACAGCCCAACCTACGAGCAGTACTTC
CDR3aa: CASSQDSPTYEQYF

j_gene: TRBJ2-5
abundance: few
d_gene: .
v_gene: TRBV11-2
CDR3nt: TGTGCCAGCAGCTCCAGGGGGGACACTCAAGAGACCCAGTACTTC
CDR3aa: CASSSRGDTQETQYF

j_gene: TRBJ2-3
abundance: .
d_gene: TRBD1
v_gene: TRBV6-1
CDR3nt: TGTGCCAGCATATCCGGACAGGGAACGGGGACAGATACGCAGTATTTT
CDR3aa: CASISGQGTGTDTQYF

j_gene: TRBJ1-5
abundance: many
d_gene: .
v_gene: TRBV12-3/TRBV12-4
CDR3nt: TGTGCCAGCAGTTTGAGGGTACAGGGAGGGAGCAATCAGCCCCAGCATTTT
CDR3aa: CASSLRVQGGSNQPQHF

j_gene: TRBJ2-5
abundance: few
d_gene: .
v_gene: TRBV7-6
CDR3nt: TGTGCCAGCAGCTTTAGCGTGCAAGAGACCCAGTACTTC
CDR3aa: CASSFSVQETQYF

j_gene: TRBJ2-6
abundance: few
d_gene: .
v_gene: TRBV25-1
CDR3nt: TGTGCCAGCAGTGCCCGATACCCTACCTCTGGGGCCAACGTCCTGACTTTC
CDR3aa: CASSARYPTSGANVLTF

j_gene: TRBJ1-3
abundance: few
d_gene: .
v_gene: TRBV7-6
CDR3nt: TGTGCCAGCAGCTTGGATTACAGCTCTGGAAACACCATATATTTT
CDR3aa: CASSLDYSSGNTIYF

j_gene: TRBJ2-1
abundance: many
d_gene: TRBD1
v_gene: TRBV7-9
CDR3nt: TGTGCCAGCAGCCAGGGGGCAACCTACAATGAGCAGTTCTTC
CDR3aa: CASSQGATYNEQFF

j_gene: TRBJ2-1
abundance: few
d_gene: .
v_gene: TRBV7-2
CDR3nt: TGTGCCAGCAGCTTATCAGACTACAATGAGCAGTTCTTC
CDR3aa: CASSLSDYNEQFF

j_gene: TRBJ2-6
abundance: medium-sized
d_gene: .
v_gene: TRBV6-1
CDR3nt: TGTGCCAGCAGTGAAACCCTTACCTCTGGGGCCAACGTCCTGACTTTC
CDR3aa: CASSETLTSGANVLTF

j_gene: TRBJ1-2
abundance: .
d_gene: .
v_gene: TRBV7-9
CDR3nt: TGTGCCAGCACTGCCTCGGGGGGCGATGGCTACACCTTC
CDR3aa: CASTASGGDGYTF

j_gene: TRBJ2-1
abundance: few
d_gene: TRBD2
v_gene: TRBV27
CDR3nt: TGTGCCAGCTTTAGCGGGCTCCCTTCCTACAATGAGCAGTTCTTC
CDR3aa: CASFSGLPSYNEQFF

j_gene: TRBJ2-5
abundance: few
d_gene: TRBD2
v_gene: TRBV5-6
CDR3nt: TGTGCCAGCAGTTTGGTAATAGCGGGAGCCTTCCGGGAGACCCAGTACTTC
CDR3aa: CASSLVIAGAFRETQYF

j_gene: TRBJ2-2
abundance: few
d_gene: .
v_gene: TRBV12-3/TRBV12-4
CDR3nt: TGTGCCAGCAGTGGGGGGATCGGGGAGCTGTTTTTT
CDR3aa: CASSGGIGELFF

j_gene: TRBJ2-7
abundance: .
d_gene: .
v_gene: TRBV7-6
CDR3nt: TGTGCCAGCAGCCCAAATTCCAGGGGAGGGGAGCAGTACTTC
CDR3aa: CASSPNSRGGEQYF

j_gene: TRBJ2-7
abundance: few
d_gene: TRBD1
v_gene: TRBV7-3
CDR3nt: TGTGCCAGCAGCCCCGCGGCGGGACAGGGCTACGAGCAGTACTTC
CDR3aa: CASSPAAGQGYEQYF

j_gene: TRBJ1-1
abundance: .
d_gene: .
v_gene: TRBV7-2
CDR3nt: TGTGCCAGCAGAGGGCGGGATACGTGGTACACTGAAGCTTTCTTT
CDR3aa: CASRGRDTWYTEAFF

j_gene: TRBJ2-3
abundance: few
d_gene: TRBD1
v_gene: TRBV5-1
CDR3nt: TGCGCCAGCAGCTGGGGGTTCAGGGGGCGCAGGTTGTCAGATACGCAGTATTTT
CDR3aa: CASSWGFRGRRLSDTQYF

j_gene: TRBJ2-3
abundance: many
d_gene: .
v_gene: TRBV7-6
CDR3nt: TGTGCCAGCAGCTTATATATATACACAGATACGCAGTATTTT
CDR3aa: CASSLYIYTDTQYF

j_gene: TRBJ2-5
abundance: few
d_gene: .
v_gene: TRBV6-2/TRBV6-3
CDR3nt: TGTGCCAGCGAGAGCCAAGAGACCCAGTACTTC
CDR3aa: CASESQETQYF